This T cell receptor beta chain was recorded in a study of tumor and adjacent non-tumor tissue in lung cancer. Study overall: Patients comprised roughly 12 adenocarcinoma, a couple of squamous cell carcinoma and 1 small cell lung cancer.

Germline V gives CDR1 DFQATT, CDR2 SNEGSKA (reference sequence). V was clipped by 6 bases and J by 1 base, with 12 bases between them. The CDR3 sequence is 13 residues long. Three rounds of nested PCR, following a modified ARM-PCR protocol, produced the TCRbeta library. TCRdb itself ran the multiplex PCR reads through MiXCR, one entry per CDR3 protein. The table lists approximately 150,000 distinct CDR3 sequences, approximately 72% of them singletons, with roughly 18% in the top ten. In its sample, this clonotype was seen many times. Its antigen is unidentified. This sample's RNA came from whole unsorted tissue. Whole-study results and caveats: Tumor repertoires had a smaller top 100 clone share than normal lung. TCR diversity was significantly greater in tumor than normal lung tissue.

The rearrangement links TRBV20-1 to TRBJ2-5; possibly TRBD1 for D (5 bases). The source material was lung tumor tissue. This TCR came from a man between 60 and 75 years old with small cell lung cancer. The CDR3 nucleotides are TGCAGTGCCCCGACAGCGTTCCAAGAGACCCAGTACTTC. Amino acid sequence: CSAPTAFQETQYF.